Each of the 11 T cell receptor beta chains below was sequenced from the same sample in a study of CD8 T cells in Susac syndrome. The RNA, about 0.5 to 1 ug, was put through reverse transcription using random hexamers. TCRdb re-called the immunoSEQ multiplex PCR reads with MiXCR, one entry per CDR3 protein. The repertoire holds 200,000 to 300,000 distinct CDR3 sequences, with about 95% as singletons. Sequencing input: CD4+ T cells from PBMCs. The source is a human donor with Susac syndrome.

This chain connects TRBV23-1 to TRBJ1-2, with a possible D match to TRBD1 (6 bases). TRBV23-1 is an ORF, and what it does is uncertain. This CDR3 region has 13 residues. V was trimmed by 0 bases and J by 6 bases, leaving 8 bases between them. In DNA, the CDR3 is TGCGCCAGCAGTCAATCGGGGGACAATGGCTACACCTTC. This sequence encodes CASSQSGDNGYTF.

The genes are TRBV6-5 and TRBJ1-4; D call uncertain. V shed 4 bases and J shed 6 bases, with 21 bases lying between them. CDR1 is MNHEY and CDR2 is SVGAGI in the germline V gene. CDR3 length: 17 residues. As DNA, the CDR3 is TGTGCCAGCAGTTTCCCCGATAGTTCATCGGACGATGAAAAACTGTTTTTT. Translating gives CASSFPDSSSDDEKLFF.

The chain uses TRBV29-1 and TRBJ1-1, with D perhaps matching TRBD1 (5 bases). Germline assignment: CDR1 SQVTM and CDR2 ANQGSEA. The CDR3 totals 14 residues. V was pared by 4 bases and J by 4 bases, with 16 bases between. The CDR3 bases are TGCAGCGTTGGGGGACGGGTGGAGGGCACTGAAGCTTTCTTT. This encodes CSVGGRVEGTEAFF.

CDR3 sequence (DNA): TGCGCCAGCAGCTTGCGGACTAGCGGGAGTATTGGTGAGCAGTTCTTC. This sequence encodes CASSLRTSGSIGEQFF. The chain recombines TRBV5-1 with TRBJ2-1; 13 bases line up with TRBD2. The CDR3 runs 16 residues. The V and J ends lost 1 base and 9 bases, in that order; junction bases with no gene match: 7. The V gene's germline CDR1 is SGHRS and CDR2 YFSETQ. Supplemented by reference TRBV5-1 and TRBJ2-1, the full variable domain reads KAGVTQTPRYLIKTRGQQVTLSCSPISGHRSVSWYQQTPGQGLQFLFEYFSETQRNKGNFPGRFSGRQFSNSRSEMNVSTLELGDSALYLCASSLRTSGSIGEQFFGPGTRLTVL.

V gene TRBV27 combines with J gene TRBJ1-1; possibly TRBD1 for D (5 bases). V dropped 7 bases and J dropped 4 bases, with 19 bases sitting between them. CDR3 size: 15 residues. CDR1 and CDR2 from the germline V gene are MNHEY and SMNVEV (reference sequence). CDR3 sequence reads: CASTKGHRWSTEAFF. DNA of the CDR3: TGTGCCAGCACCAAGGGGCACAGGTGGAGCACTGAAGCTTTCTTT.

V gene TRBV20-1 combines with J gene TRBJ2-3; TRBD2 matches 11 bases. This CDR3 comprises 15 residues. Germline lookup yields CDR1 DFQATT and CDR2 SNEGSKA (reference sequence). J was trimmed by 0 bases and V by 6 bases; bases with no gene match: 5. The CDR3 spells CSASRLAGSTDTQYF. The CDR3, as DNA: TGCAGTGCAAGCAGACTAGCGGGAAGCACAGATACGCAGTATTTT.

The J gene is TRBJ2-3, the V gene TRBV18; D may match TRBD1 or TRBD2 (6 bases each). The V end lost 3 bases, the J end lost 5 bases, and 21 bases lay between the germline ends. Looked up from germline, CDR1 is KGHSH and CDR2 is LQKENI. The CDR3 is made up of 17 amino acids. The CDR3 here is CASSPQLPWRGRDTQYF. For the CDR3, the DNA is TGTGCCAGCTCACCGCAATTACCCTGGAGGGGGAGAGATACGCAGTATTTT.

The CDR3 region has the DNA TGTGCCAGCAGCTTAGAGCGGACTAGCACAGATACGCAGTATTTT. Its protein is CASSLERTSTDTQYF. The rearrangement uses TRBV11-2 and TRBJ2-3; maybe TRBD2 (5 bases). Germline lookup yields CDR1 SGHAT and CDR2 FQNNGV. V was pared by 0 bases and J by 0 bases, with 7 bases between. The CDR3 has 15 amino acids.

The J gene is TRBJ1-2, the V gene TRBV12-5; 7 positions agree with TRBD1. Germline V gene data show CDR1 as LGHNT and CDR2 as FRNRAP. Trimming removed 3 bases from V and 5 bases from J; junction bases left unmatched: 6. This CDR3 comprises 14 residues. Here the CDR3 reads CASGFSGQSYGYTF. The CDR3 DNA is TGTGCTAGTGGTTTCTCGGGACAGTCATATGGCTACACCTTC.

V gene TRBV29-1 combines with J gene TRBJ1-1; 7 nucleotides match TRBD1. Germline CDR1 reads SQVTM; CDR2 reads ANQGSEA. The CDR3 is 13 residues long. V lost 5 bases and J lost 0; bases outside the gene matches: 3. The CDR3, as DNA: TGCAGCGTTACCGGGACAGTGAACACTGAAGCTTTCTTT. This translates into CSVTGTVNTEAFF.

The chain combines TRBV30 with TRBJ1-3, with D tentatively TRBD1 (5 bases). The length of the CDR3 is 14 residues. Deletions cut 6 bases from V and 4 bases from J, with 16 bases between. The V gene's germline CDR1 is GTSNPN and CDR2 SVGIG (reference sequence). DNA of the CDR3: TGTGCCTGCACTTCGCGGGGCTGGGGAAACACCATATATTTT. Translating it yields CACTSRGWGNTIYF.